A selection of T cell receptor beta chains follows, all from one sample in a study of blood T cells in healthy people across ages. TCRdb recomputed calls from the 5' RACE reads with MiXCR, one row per CDR3 protein. The data hold more than 700,000 distinct CDR3 sequences, with more than 35% observed a single time. Material: blood. The receptors shown here come from a man older than 75 in good health. Each CDR3 is given without its conserved first and last residue. Expanded clones are given a class, and other clones once, few, many or no size at all.

abundance	len	v_gene	j_gene	CDR3aa
.	12	TRBV7-2	.	ASSLLQGLYEQY
.	12	TRBV7-9	TRBJ1-4	ASSLMTGSEKLF
.	10	TRBV30	TRBJ2-1	ACVAGGSEQF
.	11	TRBV5-6	TRBJ2-3	VSSGLGIDTQY
many	14	TRBV11-2	TRBJ2-1	ASSTRVAGDGNEQF
.	16	TRBV9	TRBJ2-1	ASSAGLAGGGVENEQF
few	11	TRBV25-1	TRBJ2-7	ASRGLAKHEQY
.	13	TRBV28	TRBJ2-5	ASITTSGKPNEQY
few	10	TRBV12-3/TRBV12-4	TRBJ2-4	ASGGPKNIQY
.	11	TRBV2	TRBJ2-3	ASAGTGGDTQY
.	12	TRBV6-1	TRBJ2-5	ASSPGQEVNEQY
few	11	TRBV29-1	TRBJ2-1	SGQRQGRAEQF
.	12	TRBV13	TRBJ2-1	ASSLELAGDEQF
.	13	TRBV6-5	TRBJ1-1	ASSYSRTVNTEAF
.	14	TRBV12-3/TRBV12-4	TRBJ1-4	ASSPRQGASNEKLF
many	12	TRBV20-1	TRBJ2-5	SARKGGSSETQY
.	13	TRBV12-3/TRBV12-4	TRBJ1-2	ASTPSPGFNYGYT
.	14	TRBV7-6	TRBJ2-1	ASSLAREGRSNEQF
few	12	TRBV6-5	TRBJ1-5	ASSPRTGYQPQH
few	14	TRBV18	TRBJ2-6	ASSPRSGSGANVLT
.	10	TRBV29-1	.	SVEFPGNEQY
.	13	TRBV7-9	TRBJ2-1	ASSPPSAGANEQF
.	12	TRBV12-3/TRBV12-4	TRBJ1-3	ASSIDRAGNTIY
.	14	TRBV20-1	TRBJ2-1	SARDGNRPSYNEQF
few	11	TRBV20-1	TRBJ2-5	SASSSGQEAQY
.	11	TRBV7-2	TRBJ2-7	ASSDLAPYEQY
few	12	TRBV5-1	TRBJ2-1	ASSSGLAGNEEF
.	9	TRBV29-1	TRBJ2-7	SVTASYEQY
.	14	TRBV29-1	TRBJ2-7	SVERDLAELSYEQY
.	15	TRBV25-1	TRBJ1-3	ASSDRGARDSGNTIY
many	12	TRBV5-6	TRBJ2-5	ASSLVDRDGTQY
few	12	TRBV12-3/TRBV12-4	TRBJ2-7	ASSSTGQGYEQY
.	14	TRBV4-2	TRBJ2-3	ASSHLDGGGTDTQY
once	11	TRBV30	TRBJ1-4	AWSPRSREKLF
.	12	TRBV24-1	.	ATSPGQAQETQF
.	11	TRBV20-1	TRBJ2-5	SAAGGPRETQY
few	14	TRBV4-2	TRBJ2-1	ASSQDEQREGNEQF
few	13	TRBV28	TRBJ2-5	ASSSDRFRQETQY
few	13	TRBV10-3	.	AISERGASYNEQY
.	11	TRBV20-1	TRBJ2-7	SARAPGGYEQY
many	13	TRBV10-3	TRBJ2-7	ASADGLAEGYEQY
many	11	TRBV7-9	TRBJ2-7	ASRTSGGYEQY
once	12	TRBV7-3	TRBJ2-5	ASSKGGLQETQY
.	12	TRBV20-1	TRBJ2-7	SAEKDGGSYEQY
.	12	TRBV7-2	TRBJ2-2	ASSLGQATGELF
.	12	TRBV29-1	.	SVEKGRAGNEQY
few	10	TRBV20-1	TRBJ2-1	SAFEAYNEQF
few	10	TRBV6-6	TRBJ2-5	ASSQTASLQY
.	16	TRBV7-2	TRBJ2-1	ASSLAVTRGGSYNEQF
.	13	TRBV29-1	TRBJ2-4	SVDTPSGSGYEQY
few	16	TRBV12-3/TRBV12-4	TRBJ2-5	ASSLGIAGGPGQETQY
few	13	TRBV11-2	TRBJ2-5	ASSLVRTGSETQY
.	14	TRBV7-9	TRBJ2-3	ASSLRLAGDSDTQY
.	13	TRBV7-9	TRBJ1-5	ASSLADYSNQPQH
.	13	TRBV2	TRBJ2-7	ASGNRLAGGGEQY
few	13	TRBV11-2	TRBJ2-5	ASSLTTGGMETQY
.	15	TRBV5-1	TRBJ2-7	ASSPQSAGGGSYEQY
few	13	TRBV20-1	TRBJ2-3	SAQKTGPTTDTQY
few	14	TRBV27	.	ASSLLTSGNIYEQY